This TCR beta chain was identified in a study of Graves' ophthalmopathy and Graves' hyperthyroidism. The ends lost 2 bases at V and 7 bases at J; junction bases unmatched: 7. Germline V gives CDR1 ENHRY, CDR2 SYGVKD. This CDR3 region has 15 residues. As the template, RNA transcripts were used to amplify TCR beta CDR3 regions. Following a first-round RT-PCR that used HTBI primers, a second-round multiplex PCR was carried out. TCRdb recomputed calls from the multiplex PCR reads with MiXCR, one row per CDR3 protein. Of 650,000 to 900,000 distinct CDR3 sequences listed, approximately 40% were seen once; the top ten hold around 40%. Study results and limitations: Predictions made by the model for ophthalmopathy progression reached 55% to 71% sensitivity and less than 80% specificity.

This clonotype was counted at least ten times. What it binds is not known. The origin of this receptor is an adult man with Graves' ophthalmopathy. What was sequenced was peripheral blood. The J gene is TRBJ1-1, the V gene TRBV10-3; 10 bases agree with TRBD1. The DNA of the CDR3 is TGTGCCATCAGTGAGGGGACAGGGGCGACGAGTGAAGCTTTCTTT. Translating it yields CAISEGTGATSEAFF.